A selection of T cell receptor beta chains follows, all from one sample in a study of Graves' ophthalmopathy and Graves' hyperthyroidism. TCRdb redid the calling of the multiplex PCR reads with MiXCR, one entry per CDR3 protein. Of approximately 700,000 distinct CDR3 sequences in the sample, roughly 41% were seen once. Sequencing was done on a sample of peripheral blood. Every receptor here comes from an adult man with Graves' ophthalmopathy. Both conserved end residues are part of each CDR3. Fields, in order: clone size, J gene, CDR3 length, V gene, D gene, CDR3 protein, CDR3 DNA. A D gene is named only where the DNA matches it firmly. Clone size is shown for a subset of rows, as once, few, many or a class of expanded clone.

size: .; J: TRBJ1-2; length: 16; V: TRBV19; D: TRBD1; CDR3: CASSRPGTGRIYDYTF; DNA: TGTGCCAGTAGTCGTCCCGGGACAGGAAGGATCTATGACTACACCTTC
size: .; J: TRBJ2-3; length: 17; V: TRBV7-8; D: TRBD2; CDR3: CASSLVPSGSYTDTQYF; DNA: TGTGCCAGCAGCTTAGTACCTAGCGGGAGCTATACAGATACGCAGTATTTT
size: many; J: TRBJ1-2; length: 12; V: TRBV29-1; D: .; CDR3: CSVGSGARGYTF; DNA: TGCAGCGTTGGGTCTGGCGCGAGGGGCTACACCTTC
size: .; J: TRBJ1-3; length: 13; V: TRBV20-1; D: .; CDR3: CRPTGRSGNTIYF; DNA: TGCAGGCCGACAGGTCGCTCTGGAAACACCATATATTTT
size: few; J: TRBJ1-2; length: 14; V: TRBV12-3/TRBV12-4; D: .; CDR3: CASSYLMGNYGYTF; DNA: TGTGCCAGCAGTTACCTGATGGGGAACTATGGCTACACCTTC
size: .; J: TRBJ1-4; length: 16; V: TRBV2; D: .; CDR3: CASSEALRDANEKLFF; DNA: TGTGCCAGCAGTGAAGCGCTTCGGGATGCTAATGAAAAACTGTTTTTT
size: .; J: TRBJ1-3; length: 14; V: TRBV29-1; D: TRBD1; CDR3: CSAVRDRGGNTIYF; DNA: TGCAGCGCCGTCCGTGACAGGGGTGGAAACACCATATATTTT
size: .; J: TRBJ1-2; length: 13; V: TRBV25-1; D: .; CDR3: CASSETREGGYTF; DNA: TGTGCCAGCAGTGAGACCCGGGAAGGTGGCTACACCTTC
size: many; J: TRBJ1-4; length: 12; V: TRBV6-5; D: .; CDR3: CASSQGSEKLFF; DNA: TGTGCCAGCAGTCAGGGAAGTGAAAAACTGTTTTTT
size: many; J: TRBJ1-1; length: 14; V: TRBV19; D: .; CDR3: CASRPRQTNTEAFF; DNA: TGTGCCAGTAGACCCCGACAGACGAACACTGAAGCTTTCTTT
size: .; J: TRBJ1-6; length: 14; V: TRBV7-9; D: TRBD1; CDR3: CASSLGQARSPLHF; DNA: TGTGCCAGCAGCCTGGGACAGGCTCGATCACCCCTCCACTTT
size: .; J: TRBJ1-1; length: 14; V: TRBV20-1; D: .; CDR3: CSARDNRADTEAFF; DNA: TGCAGTGCTAGAGATAACAGAGCAGACACTGAAGCTTTCTTT
size: .; J: TRBJ2-5; length: 14; V: TRBV12-5; D: TRBD1; CDR3: CASGLGTGLETQYF; DNA: TGTGCTAGTGGTTTGGGGACAGGACTAGAGACCCAGTACTTC
size: few; J: TRBJ2-5; length: 18; V: TRBV12-3/TRBV12-4; D: .; CDR3: CASGLTTDNVKRSETQYF; DNA: TGTGCTAGTGGTTTAACGACGGACAACGTGAAAAGAAGTGAGACCCAGTACTTC
size: .; J: TRBJ2-7; length: 16; V: TRBV5-1; D: .; CDR3: CASSLAISQDPYEQYF; DNA: TGCGCCAGCAGCTTGGCGATCAGCCAGGACCCCTACGAGCAGTACTTC
size: many; J: TRBJ1-2; length: 14; V: TRBV2; D: .; CDR3: CASTSDRNYYGYTF; DNA: TGTGCCAGCACCTCGGACAGAAACTACTATGGCTACACCTTC
size: many; J: TRBJ2-2; length: 14; V: TRBV19; D: TRBD1; CDR3: CASSSTGTTGELFF; DNA: TGTGCCAGTAGTTCGACAGGGACAACCGGGGAGCTGTTTTTT
size: .; J: TRBJ2-7; length: 17; V: TRBV19; D: .; CDR3: CASSIVGGPALSYEQYF; DNA: TGTGCCAGTAGTATCGTAGGCGGCCCTGCCCTATCCTACGAGCAGTACTTC
size: many; J: TRBJ2-7; length: 15; V: TRBV7-2; D: TRBD2; CDR3: CASSSLAGGSYEQYF; DNA: TGTGCCAGCAGCTCCCTAGCGGGGGGTTCCTACGAGCAGTACTTC
size: .; J: TRBJ2-5; length: 16; V: TRBV12-3/TRBV12-4; D: .; CDR3: CASSTPLGRGDETQYF; DNA: TGTGCCAGCAGCACCCCCTTGGGCAGGGGGGACGAGACCCAGTACTTC
size: .; J: TRBJ2-5; length: 17; V: TRBV11-2; D: TRBD2; CDR3: CASSSPRLRGLQETQYF; DNA: TGTGCCAGCAGTTCCCCCCGGCTGCGGGGGTTACAAGAGACCCAGTACTTC
size: many; J: TRBJ1-1; length: 11; V: TRBV2; D: .; CDR3: CASSEQIEAFF; DNA: TGTGCCAGCAGTGAGCAGATTGAAGCTTTCTTT
size: few; J: TRBJ2-7; length: 14; V: TRBV12-3/TRBV12-4; D: .; CDR3: CASSLDSGVGEQYF; DNA: TGTGCCAGCAGTTTAGATTCAGGGGTAGGGGAGCAGTACTTC
size: few; J: TRBJ2-7; length: 14; V: TRBV6-5; D: .; CDR3: CASRTVLDSYEQYF; DNA: TGTGCCAGCAGGACAGTCTTAGACTCCTACGAGCAGTACTTC
size: many; J: TRBJ2-7; length: 13; V: TRBV7-9; D: .; CDR3: CASSVTAWYEQYF; DNA: TGTGCCAGCAGCGTCACGGCCTGGTACGAGCAGTACTTC
size: many; J: TRBJ2-5; length: 14; V: TRBV12-3/TRBV12-4; D: .; CDR3: CASRPPQYQETQYF; DNA: TGTGCCAGCAGACCACCACAGTACCAAGAGACCCAGTACTTC
size: .; J: TRBJ2-7; length: 13; V: TRBV30; D: .; CDR3: CAWSLGRIYEQYF; DNA: TGTGCCTGGAGTCTCGGCAGGATCTACGAGCAGTACTTC
size: many; J: TRBJ2-2; length: 13; V: TRBV29-1; D: .; CDR3: CSAYNREGGELFF; DNA: TGCAGCGCCTATAACAGGGAAGGCGGGGAGCTGTTTTTT
size: many; J: TRBJ1-2; length: 15; V: TRBV25-1; D: .; CDR3: CASSQTAGTNYGYTF; DNA: TGTGCCAGCAGTCAGACCGCGGGAACTAACTATGGCTACACCTTC
size: .; J: TRBJ2-6; length: 16; V: TRBV2; D: .; CDR3: CASSGAGSSGANVLTF; DNA: TGTGCCAGCAGTGGAGCAGGGAGCTCTGGGGCCAACGTCCTGACTTTC
size: .; J: TRBJ2-3; length: 15; V: TRBV9; D: TRBD1; CDR3: CASSVVPTGVDTQYF; DNA: TGTGCCAGCAGCGTAGTCCCGACAGGGGTTGATACGCAGTATTTT
size: .; J: TRBJ1-1; length: 13; V: TRBV10-3; D: .; CDR3: CAISPQGNTEAFF; DNA: TGTGCCATCAGTCCACAGGGGAACACTGAAGCTTTCTTT
size: once; J: TRBJ2-6; length: 18; V: TRBV7-2; D: TRBD1; CDR3: CASSTRGQGLFLANVLTF; DNA: TGTGCCAGCAGCACCAGGGGGCAGGGGCTTTTTTTGGCCAACGTCCTGACTTTC
size: .; J: TRBJ2-5; length: 16; V: TRBV11-1; D: TRBD1; CDR3: CASSLVRTGGGETQYF; DNA: TGTGCCAGCAGCTTAGTCCGGACAGGGGGCGGAGAGACCCAGTACTTC
size: .; J: TRBJ2-2; length: 15; V: TRBV5-1; D: .; CDR3: CASSLKGSGTGELFF; DNA: TGTGCCAGCAGCTTGAAAGGGAGTGGCACCGGGGAGCTGTTTTTT
size: many; J: TRBJ2-7; length: 13; V: TRBV12-3/TRBV12-4; D: .; CDR3: CASSSGTGNEQYF; DNA: TGTGCCAGCAGCAGCGGGACAGGTAACGAGCAGTACTTC
size: many; J: TRBJ1-5; length: 13; V: TRBV20-1; D: TRBD1; CDR3: CSAKGQDNQPQHF; DNA: TGCAGTGCTAAAGGACAGGACAATCAGCCCCAGCATTTT
size: .; J: TRBJ2-7; length: 15; V: TRBV10-3; D: TRBD1; CDR3: CAIGPGQGINYEQYF; DNA: TGTGCCATCGGCCCGGGACAGGGGATCAATTACGAGCAGTACTTC
size: .; J: TRBJ2-2; length: 12; V: TRBV2; D: .; CDR3: CASSLSPGKLFF; DNA: TGTGCCAGCAGTCTTTCCCCCGGGAAGCTGTTTTTT
size: .; J: TRBJ2-2; length: 14; V: TRBV29-1; D: .; CDR3: CSVEDGVYTGELFF; DNA: TGCAGCGTTGAAGACGGGGTCTACACCGGGGAGCTGTTTTTT
size: .; J: TRBJ1-2; length: 13; V: TRBV25-1; D: .; CDR3: CASSVEVSYGYTF; DNA: TGTGCCAGCAGCGTTGAAGTTAGCTATGGCTACACCTTC
size: .; J: TRBJ2-5; length: 17; V: TRBV18; D: TRBD2; CDR3: CASSPRGTSGSTETQYF; DNA: TGTGCCAGCTCACCACGAGGGACTAGCGGGAGCACAGAGACCCAGTACTTC
size: many; J: TRBJ1-6; length: 15; V: TRBV5-1; D: .; CDR3: CASSVQMAGLSPLHF; DNA: TGCGCCAGCAGCGTGCAGATGGCGGGGTTATCACCCCTCCACTTT
size: few; J: TRBJ1-4; length: 15; V: TRBV5-5; D: .; CDR3: CASRGHIATNEKLFF; DNA: TGTGCCAGCAGGGGACATATCGCAACTAATGAAAAACTGTTTTTT
size: few; J: TRBJ1-1; length: 13; V: TRBV20-1; D: .; CDR3: CSASPLIGTEAFF; DNA: TGCAGTGCTAGCCCCCTGATAGGAACTGAAGCTTTCTTT
size: few; J: TRBJ1-4; length: 16; V: TRBV2; D: TRBD1; CDR3: CASSLALTGAGEKLFF; DNA: TGTGCCAGCTCACTGGCCCTAACAGGGGCCGGGGAAAAACTGTTTTTT
size: .; J: TRBJ2-5; length: 16; V: TRBV7-8; D: TRBD1; CDR3: CASSLRTGGGQETQYF; DNA: TGTGCCAGCAGCTTGAGGACAGGGGGGGGACAAGAGACCCAGTACTTC
size: many; J: TRBJ1-1; length: 13; V: TRBV5-5; D: TRBD1; CDR3: CASSTGTGWEAFF; DNA: TGTGCCAGCAGCACCGGGACAGGGTGGGAAGCTTTCTTT
size: .; J: TRBJ2-5; length: 14; V: TRBV10-3; D: .; CDR3: CAIKGGGDQETQYF; DNA: TGTGCCATCAAAGGCGGCGGGGACCAAGAGACCCAGTACTTC